Sequencing of this TCR beta chain was carried out in a study of T cell responses to AZD1222 COVID-19 vaccine (dated by TCRdb to about 2021). Regarding the research as a whole: A total of over 230 trial participants underwent TCR sequencing, of whom 207 received two doses of AZD1222 and approximately 25 received two doses of the MenACWY control vaccine. Trial participants were enrolled by age into 18-55, 56-69 and 70-plus year subgroups, with roughly 160, 29 and 62 TCR-sequenced participants respectively.

The CDR3 regions of human TCRbeta chains were analyzed by immunosequencing. On the authors' methods: TCRs in the repertoires were compared against a reference library of SARS-CoV-2-specific TCRs that had been generated with the MIRA antigen-specificity platform. Breadth meant the fraction of unique TCRs that were SARS-CoV-2-associated, whereas depth meant the fraction of total T cells that were SARS-CoV-2-associated. Each spike-specific TCR was assigned to its reactive spike region and to a CD4 or CD8 class using the MIRA data. Log10-transformed breadth and depth values were compared by one-way ANOVA with Sidak's multiple comparisons tests. TCRdb provides this immuneACCESS table in a form limited to in-frame rearrangements. Some clones are lacking; in checked studies, under half of them reflect an unresolved V gene, and why the rest are absent is not known. That table supplies the V and J calls and clone size; D and trimming were determined from the DNA. Recorded for this sample are about 90,000 clones; around nine tenths of them occurred a single time. The ten biggest clones cover around 5.5% of the sample.

Results the study describes overall, beyond this receptor: Vaccine-associated CD4 TCRs spanned the whole spike protein, with dominant responses in regions 160-218 and 743-854. In the small 56-69-year group, the increase in depth fell short of significance, most likely because of low power. Because no day 14 peak-response samples were available, repertoires were characterized only after the peak T cell response. Reportedly, close to half of the unique spike-specific TCRs recognized epitopes lying outside the regions that are mutated in the B.1.351 and B.1.1.7 variants. Most participants were white British and females outnumbered males, and the authors suggested that clonal diversity may have been underestimated. A significant rise in spike-specific TCR breadth and depth was observed after two AZD1222 doses relative to day 0 and relative to MenACWY recipients. Only five to seven AZD1222 recipients were SARS-CoV-2 seropositive at baseline, limiting conclusions about previously exposed vaccinees.

The sample's time point, from its label and the paper: baseline before first vaccination. The treatment or condition label, as the study defines it: meningococcal conjugate vaccine given as trial control. Samples from vaccinated people were obtained from the UK trials COV001 and COV002, which included a single-blind randomized controlled phase 2/3 trial of AZD1222 (ChAdOx1 nCoV-19) in healthy adults. For TCRbeta chain sequencing, PBMC samples were collected from trial participants at day 0 and at day 28 after the second dose. Details on this clone: Its antigen specificity is not known. Base quality data are lacking; no much larger clone is found one base away.

After removal of 6 bases from V and 7 bases from J, the junction retains 11 bases not matched to a gene. CDR1 ENHRY and CDR2 SYGVKD were looked up in the germline V gene. Spanning cysteine to phenylalanine, the CDR3 consists of 16 amino acids. Only the CDR3 region is kept as DNA, spanning 48 bases read in frame from base 1. This TCR was sampled from an adult in good health. The input for sequencing was peripheral blood, taken on day 0 of MenACWY control vaccination. The chain joins TRBV10-3 to TRBJ1-6, and TRBD1 matches 8 of the central bases. The CDR3 protein: CAIRSDRDMSNSPLHF. The sequenced DNA: TGTGCCATCAGGTCGGACAGGGACATGTCCAATTCACCCCTCCACTTT.